The entry below describes one TCR beta chain. Antigen specificity is unknown. V was clipped by 4 bases and J by 2 bases, with 9 bases between them. Germline lookup yields CDR1 LNHDA and CDR2 SQIVND (reference sequence). The CDR3 is 14 amino acids. This sample stems from a study of T cell repertoires in aging, cancer and after chemotherapy. Turning to the study itself: Around 8.8 million TCR reads were in the whole dataset.

Study conclusions and caveats: Untreated cancer patients had significantly lower blood TCR diversity than age-matched healthy donors. Lymphoid organ infiltration in hematological cancer patients may impair thymic emigration or peripheral T cell expansion. In healthy donors, age-related TCR diversity loss mainly reflected lost richness.

Multiplex touch-down PCR with TRB-A/B primers amplified rearranged V-D-J TRB sequences. Each CDR3 protein is one row after TCRdb ran MiXCR on the multiplex PCR reads. This sample yields 4,900 or so distinct CDR3 sequences, of which approximately 45% are seen a single time; about 7% belongs to the top ten. Peripheral blood genomic DNA, not sorted cells or RNA, was the template. Source material: blood. This chain joins TRBV19 and TRBJ1-5; D call uncertain. The receptor's source is a human donor with a blood cancer. Here the CDR3 reads CASSTGWGNQPQHF. The DNA of the CDR3 is TGTGCCAGTAGTACGGGTTGGGGCAATCAGCCCCAGCATTTT.